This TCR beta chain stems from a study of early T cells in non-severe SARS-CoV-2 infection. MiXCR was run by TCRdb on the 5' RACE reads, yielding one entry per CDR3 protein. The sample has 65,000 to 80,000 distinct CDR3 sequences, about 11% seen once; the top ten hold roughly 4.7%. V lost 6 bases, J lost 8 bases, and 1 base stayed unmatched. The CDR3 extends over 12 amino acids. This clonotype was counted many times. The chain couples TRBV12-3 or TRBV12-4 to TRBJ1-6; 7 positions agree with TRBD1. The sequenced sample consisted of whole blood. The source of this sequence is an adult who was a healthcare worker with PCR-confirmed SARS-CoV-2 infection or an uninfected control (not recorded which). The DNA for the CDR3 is TGTGCCAGCAGGGGGACAGATTCACCCCTCCACTTT. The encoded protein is CASRGTDSPLHF.